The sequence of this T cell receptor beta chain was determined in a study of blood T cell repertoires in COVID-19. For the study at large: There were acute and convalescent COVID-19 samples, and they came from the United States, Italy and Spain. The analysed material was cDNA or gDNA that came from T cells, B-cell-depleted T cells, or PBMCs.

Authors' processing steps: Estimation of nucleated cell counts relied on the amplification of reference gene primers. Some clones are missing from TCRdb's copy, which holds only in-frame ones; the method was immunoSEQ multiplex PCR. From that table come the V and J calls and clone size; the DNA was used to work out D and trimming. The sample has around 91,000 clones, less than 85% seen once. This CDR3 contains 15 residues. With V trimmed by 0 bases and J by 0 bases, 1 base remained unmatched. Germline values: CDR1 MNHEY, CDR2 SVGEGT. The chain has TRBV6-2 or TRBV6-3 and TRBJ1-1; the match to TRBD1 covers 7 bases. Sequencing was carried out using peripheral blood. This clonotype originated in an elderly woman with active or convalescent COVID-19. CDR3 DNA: TGTGCCAGCAGTTACTCAGGGACAGTGAACACTGAAGCTTTCTTT. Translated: CASSYSGTVNTEAFF.